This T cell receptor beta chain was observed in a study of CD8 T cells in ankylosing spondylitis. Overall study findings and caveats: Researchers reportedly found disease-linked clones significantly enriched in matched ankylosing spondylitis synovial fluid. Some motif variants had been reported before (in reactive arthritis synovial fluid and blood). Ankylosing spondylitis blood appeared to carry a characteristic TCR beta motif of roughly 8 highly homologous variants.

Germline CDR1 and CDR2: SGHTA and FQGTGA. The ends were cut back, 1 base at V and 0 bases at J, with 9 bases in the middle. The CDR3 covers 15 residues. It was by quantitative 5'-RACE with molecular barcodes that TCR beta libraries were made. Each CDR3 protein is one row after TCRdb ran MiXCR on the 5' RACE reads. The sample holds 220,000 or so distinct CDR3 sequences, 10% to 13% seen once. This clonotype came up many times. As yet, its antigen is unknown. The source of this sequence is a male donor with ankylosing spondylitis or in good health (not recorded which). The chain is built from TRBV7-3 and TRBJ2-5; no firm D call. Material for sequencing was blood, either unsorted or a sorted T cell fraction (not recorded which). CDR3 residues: CASSLMGSNQETQYF. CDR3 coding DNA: TGTGCCAGCAGCTTAATGGGTTCTAACCAAGAGACCCAGTACTTC.